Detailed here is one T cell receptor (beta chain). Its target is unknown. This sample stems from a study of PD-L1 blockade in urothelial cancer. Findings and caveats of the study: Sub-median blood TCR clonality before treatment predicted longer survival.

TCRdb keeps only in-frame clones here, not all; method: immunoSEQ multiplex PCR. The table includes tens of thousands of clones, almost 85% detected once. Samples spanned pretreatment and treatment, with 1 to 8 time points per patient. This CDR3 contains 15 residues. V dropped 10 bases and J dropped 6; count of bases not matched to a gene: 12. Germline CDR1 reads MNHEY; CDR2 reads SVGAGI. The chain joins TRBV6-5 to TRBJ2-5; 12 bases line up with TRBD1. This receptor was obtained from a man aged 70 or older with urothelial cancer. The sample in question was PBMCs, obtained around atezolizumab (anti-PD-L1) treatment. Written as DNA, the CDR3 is TGTGCCACGACCACCGGGACAGGGGGCTTGAAGACCCAGTACTTC. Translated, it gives CATTTGTGGLKTQYF.